Described below is a single T cell receptor beta chain sequence and its context. Antigen specificity is unknown. The donors were adults (healthy and HIV-negative) with no recent acute infections or vaccinations. Each sample came from a Caucasian adult donor living in Nashville, Tennessee. Germline CDR1 MNHEY, CDR2 SMNVEV (reference sequence). V shed 3 bases and J 4 bases; nucleotides not matched to a gene: 6. The CDR3 extends over 15 amino acids. The entry originates in a study of shared clonotypes between healthy human individuals. General observations from the study: Clonotypes shared by all four donors outscored non-shared clonotypes in generation probability.

As processed by the authors: With immunoSEQ giving junction-only sequences and no quality scores, filtering differed. Profiling relied on immunoSEQ multiplex PCR, and the TCRdb table lists in-frame clones only, not all of them. V and J calls and clone size come straight from that table; D and trimming were deduced from the DNA. The sample consists of some 500,000 clones, roughly 95% of them appearing once. The receptor comes from a woman in her 30s in good health. The chain couples TRBV27 to TRBJ2-3; 8 bases fit TRBD2. The sequencing input was naive CD4+ T cells sorted from blood. Subset described: CD45RA+ positively selected. CDR3 nucleotide sequence: TGTGCCAGCAGTTTCTCTGCGGGAGGTGCAGATACGCAGTATTTT. Translated: CASSFSAGGADTQYF.